This TCR beta chain was profiled in a study of cytomegalovirus exposure and HLA in healthy donors. Study findings and constraints: Per published reports, the classifier diagnosed cytomegalovirus status with high specificity and sensitivity.

Comments on this clone: Its antigen is undetermined.

CDR3 length equals 15 residues. The ends lost 6 bases at V and 8 bases at J; junction bases unmatched: 8. CDR1 and CDR2 from the germline V gene are MDHEN and SYDVKM. PCR was performed using 60 Vbeta and 13 Jbeta primers. The repertoire was sequenced with immunoSEQ multiplex PCR; TCRdb's copy has only in-frame clones and lacks some. The top ten hold about 1.7% of the sample, which has about 110,000 clones, 75% to 90% seen once. The TCR sequence derives from a man aged 35 to 55 in good health and CMV-seronegative. The V call is TRBV28, the J call TRBJ1-6, with 9 bases that match TRBD1. The sample comprised PBMCs. The CDR3 DNA reads as TGTGCCAGCAGGCCACCCGGGACAGGGTATTCACCCCTCCACTTT. The encoded protein is CASRPPGTGYSPLHF. The full variable domain, completed using reference TRBV28 and TRBJ1-6, is DVKVTQSSRYLVKRTGEKVFLECVQDMDHENMFWYRQDPGLGLRLIYFSYDVKMKEKGDIPEGYSVSREKKERFSLILESASTNQTSMYLCASRPPGTGYSPLHFGNGTRLTVT.